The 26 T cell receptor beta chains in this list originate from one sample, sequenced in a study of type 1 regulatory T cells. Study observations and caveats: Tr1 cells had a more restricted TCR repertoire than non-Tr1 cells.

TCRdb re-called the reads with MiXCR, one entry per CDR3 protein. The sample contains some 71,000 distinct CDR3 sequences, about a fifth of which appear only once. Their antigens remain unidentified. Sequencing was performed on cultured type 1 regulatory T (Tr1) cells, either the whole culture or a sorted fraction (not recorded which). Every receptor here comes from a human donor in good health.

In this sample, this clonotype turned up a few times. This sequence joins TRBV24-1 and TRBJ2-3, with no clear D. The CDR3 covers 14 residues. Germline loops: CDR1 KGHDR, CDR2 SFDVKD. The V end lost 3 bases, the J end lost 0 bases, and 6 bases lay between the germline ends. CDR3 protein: CATSDPSSTDTQYF. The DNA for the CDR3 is TGTGCCACCAGTGATCCCTCGAGCACAGATACGCAGTATTTT.

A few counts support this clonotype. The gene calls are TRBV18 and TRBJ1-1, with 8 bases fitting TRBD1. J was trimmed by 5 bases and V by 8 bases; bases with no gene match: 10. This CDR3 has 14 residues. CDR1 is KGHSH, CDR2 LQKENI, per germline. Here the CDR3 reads CASLPRGPSTEAFF. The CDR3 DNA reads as TGTGCCAGCCTCCCCAGGGGGCCGTCGACTGAAGCTTTCTTT.

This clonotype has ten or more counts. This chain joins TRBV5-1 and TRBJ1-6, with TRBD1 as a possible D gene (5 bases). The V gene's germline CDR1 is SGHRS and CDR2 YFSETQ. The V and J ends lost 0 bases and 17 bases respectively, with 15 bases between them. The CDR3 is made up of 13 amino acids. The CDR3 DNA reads TGCGCCAGCAGCTTGGATCCGGGTGGGGCCATCCACTTT. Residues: CASSLDPGGAIHF. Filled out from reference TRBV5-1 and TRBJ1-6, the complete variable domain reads KAGVTQTPRYLIKTRGQQVTLSCSPISGHRSVSWYQQTPGQGLQFLFEYFSETQRNKGNFPGRFSGRQFSNSRSEMNVSTLELGDSALYLCASSLDPGGAIHFGNGTRLTVT.

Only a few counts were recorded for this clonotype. This CDR3 reads CASSPGTGGWGTDTQYF. CDR3 in DNA: TGTGCCAGCTCACCGGGGACAGGGGGCTGGGGCACAGATACGCAGTATTTT. The chain has TRBV18 and TRBJ2-3, with 12 bases matching TRBD1. CDR1 is KGHSH, CDR2 LQKENI, per germline. V was clipped by 3 bases and J by 1 base; unmatched bases: 5. CDR3 length equals 17 residues.

CDR3 coding DNA: TGTGCCAGCAGTTTATTCGGGGGAAACACCATATATTTT. This gives the protein CASSLFGGNTIYF. V and J are TRBV12-3 or TRBV12-4 and TRBJ1-3; D is unclear. V was pared by 2 bases and J by 4 bases, with 6 bases between. The CDR3 length is 13 residues.

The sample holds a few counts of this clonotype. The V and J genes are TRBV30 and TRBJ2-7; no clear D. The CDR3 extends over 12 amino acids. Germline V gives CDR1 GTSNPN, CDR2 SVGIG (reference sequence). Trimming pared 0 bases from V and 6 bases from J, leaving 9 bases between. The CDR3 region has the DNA TGTGCCTGGAGTGTATCTCGGGTCGAGCAGTACTTC. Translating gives CAWSVSRVEQYF.

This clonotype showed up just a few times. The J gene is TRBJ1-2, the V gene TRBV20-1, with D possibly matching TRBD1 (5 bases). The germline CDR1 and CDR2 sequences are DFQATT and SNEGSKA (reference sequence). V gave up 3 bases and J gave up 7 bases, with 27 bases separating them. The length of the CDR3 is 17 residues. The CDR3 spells CSASLLPSFTGGSGYTF. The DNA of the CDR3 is TGCAGTGCTAGTCTACTTCCCTCCTTTACTGGGGGGTCTGGCTACACCTTC.

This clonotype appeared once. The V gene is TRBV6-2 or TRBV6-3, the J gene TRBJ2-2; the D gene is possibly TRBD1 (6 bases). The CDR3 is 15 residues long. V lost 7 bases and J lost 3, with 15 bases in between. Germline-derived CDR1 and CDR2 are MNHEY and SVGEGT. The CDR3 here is CASKTLQGYTGELFF. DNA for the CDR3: TGTGCCAGCAAAACCTTACAGGGATACACCGGGGAGCTGTTTTTT.

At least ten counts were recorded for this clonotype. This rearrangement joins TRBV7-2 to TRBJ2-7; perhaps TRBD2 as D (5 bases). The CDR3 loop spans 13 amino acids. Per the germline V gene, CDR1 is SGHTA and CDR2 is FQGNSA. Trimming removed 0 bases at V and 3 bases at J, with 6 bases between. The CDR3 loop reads CASSLASDYEQYF. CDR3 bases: TGTGCCAGCAGCTTAGCTAGCGACTACGAGCAGTACTTC.

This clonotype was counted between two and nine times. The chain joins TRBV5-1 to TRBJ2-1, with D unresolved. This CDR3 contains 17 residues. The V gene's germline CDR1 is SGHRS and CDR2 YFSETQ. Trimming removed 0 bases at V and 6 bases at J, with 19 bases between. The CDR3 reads CASSLVRRSGATNEQFF. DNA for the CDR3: TGCGCCAGCAGCTTGGTTCGTCGGTCAGGCGCCACCAATGAGCAGTTCTTC.

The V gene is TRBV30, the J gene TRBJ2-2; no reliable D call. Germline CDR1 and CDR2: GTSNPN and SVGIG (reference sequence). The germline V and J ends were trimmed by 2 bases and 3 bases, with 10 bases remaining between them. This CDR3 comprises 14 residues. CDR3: CAWSRYKYTGELFF. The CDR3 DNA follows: TGTGCCTGGAGTAGGTACAAGTACACCGGGGAGCTGTTTTTT. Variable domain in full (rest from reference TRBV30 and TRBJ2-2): SQTIHQWPATLVQPVGSPLSLECTVEGTSNPNLYWYRQAAGRGLQLLFYSVGIGQISSEVPQNLSASRPQDRQFILSSKKLLLSDSGFYLCAWSRYKYTGELFFGEGSRLTVL.

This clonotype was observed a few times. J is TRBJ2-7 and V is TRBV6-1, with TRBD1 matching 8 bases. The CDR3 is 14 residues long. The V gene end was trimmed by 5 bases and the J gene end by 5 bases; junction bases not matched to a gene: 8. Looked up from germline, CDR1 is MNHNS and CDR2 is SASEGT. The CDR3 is CASSPRQGRHEQYF. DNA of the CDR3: TGTGCCAGCAGTCCACGACAGGGGAGGCACGAGCAGTACTTC.

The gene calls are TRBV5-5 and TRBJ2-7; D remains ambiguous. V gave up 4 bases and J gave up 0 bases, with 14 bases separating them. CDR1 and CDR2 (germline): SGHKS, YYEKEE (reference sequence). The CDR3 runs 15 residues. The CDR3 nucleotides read TGTGCCAGCAGCCGTGGAACGTTTAGCTCCTACGAGCAGTACTTC. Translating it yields CASSRGTFSSYEQYF. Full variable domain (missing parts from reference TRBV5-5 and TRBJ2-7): DAGVTQSPTHLIKTRGQQVTLRCSPISGHKSVSWYQQVLGQGPQFIFQYYEKEERGRGNFPDRFSARQFPNYSSELNVNALLLGDSALYLCASSRGTFSSYEQYFGPGTRLTVT.

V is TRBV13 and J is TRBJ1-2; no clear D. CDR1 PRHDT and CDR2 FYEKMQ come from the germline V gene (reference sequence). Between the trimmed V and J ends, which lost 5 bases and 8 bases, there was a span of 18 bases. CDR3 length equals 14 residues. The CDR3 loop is CASSKDGSKGGYTF. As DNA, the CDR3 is TGTGCCAGCAGCAAAGACGGATCTAAAGGAGGCTACACCTTC.

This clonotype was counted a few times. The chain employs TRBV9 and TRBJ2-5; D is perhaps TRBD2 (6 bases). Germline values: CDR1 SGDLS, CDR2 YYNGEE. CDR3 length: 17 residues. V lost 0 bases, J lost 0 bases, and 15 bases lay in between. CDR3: CASSVELADADQETQYF. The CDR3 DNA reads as TGTGCCAGCAGCGTAGAATTAGCGGACGCCGACCAAGAGACCCAGTACTTC.

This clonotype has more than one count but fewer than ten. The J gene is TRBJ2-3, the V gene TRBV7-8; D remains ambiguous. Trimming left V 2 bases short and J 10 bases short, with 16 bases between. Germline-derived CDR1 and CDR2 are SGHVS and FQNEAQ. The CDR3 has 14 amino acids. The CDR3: CASSLLRVGNAQYF. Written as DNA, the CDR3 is TGTGCCAGCAGCTTATTAAGGGTGGGAAATGCGCAGTATTTT. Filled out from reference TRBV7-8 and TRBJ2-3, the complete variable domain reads GAGVSQSPRYKVAKRGQDVALRCDPISGHVSLFWYQQALGQGPEFLTYFQNEAQLDKSGLPSDRFFAERPEGSVSTLKIQRTQQEDSAVYLCASSLLRVGNAQYFGPGTRLTVL.

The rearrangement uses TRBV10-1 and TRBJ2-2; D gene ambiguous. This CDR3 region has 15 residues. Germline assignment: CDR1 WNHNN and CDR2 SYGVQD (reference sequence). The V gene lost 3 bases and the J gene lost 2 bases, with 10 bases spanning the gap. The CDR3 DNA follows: TGCGCCAGCAGTGACGCCTGGGGAAACACCGGGGAGCTGTTTTTT. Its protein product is CASSDAWGNTGELFF.

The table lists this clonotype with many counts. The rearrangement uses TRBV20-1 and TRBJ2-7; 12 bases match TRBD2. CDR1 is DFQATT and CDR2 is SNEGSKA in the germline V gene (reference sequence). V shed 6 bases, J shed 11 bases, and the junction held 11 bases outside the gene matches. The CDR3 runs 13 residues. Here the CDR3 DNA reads TGCAGTGCGTTGACTAGCGGGAGCTGGACGGAGTACTTC. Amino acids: CSALTSGSWTEYF.

For the CDR3, the DNA is TGTGCCAGCAGCGTAGGAAGCAGCGGACACACCGGGGAGCTGTTTTTT. Encoded protein: CASSVGSSGHTGELFF. The rearrangement joins TRBV9 to TRBJ2-2, with D perhaps matching TRBD2 (5 bases). The V gene lost 0 bases and the J gene lost 3 bases, with 12 bases spanning the gap. This CDR3 has 16 residues. Looked up from germline, CDR1 is SGDLS and CDR2 is YYNGEE.

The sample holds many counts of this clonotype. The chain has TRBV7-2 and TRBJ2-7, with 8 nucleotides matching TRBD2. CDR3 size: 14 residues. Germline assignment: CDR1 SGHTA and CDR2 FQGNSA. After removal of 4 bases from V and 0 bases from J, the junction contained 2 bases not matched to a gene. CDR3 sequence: CASSSGGSSYEQYF. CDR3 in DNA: TGTGCCAGCAGCTCGGGAGGGTCCTCCTACGAGCAGTACTTC.

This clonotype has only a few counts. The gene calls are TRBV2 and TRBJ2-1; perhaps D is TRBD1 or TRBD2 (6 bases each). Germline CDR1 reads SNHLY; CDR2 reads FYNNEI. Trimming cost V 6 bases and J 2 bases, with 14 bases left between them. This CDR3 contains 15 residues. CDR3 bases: TGTGCCAGCAGAGTAATAGGGGGGCCCTACAATGAGCAGTTCTTC. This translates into CASRVIGGPYNEQFF.

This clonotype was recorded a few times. CDR3 bases: TGTGCCATCAGTTTTGGGACAGTAGATCGCTACACCTTC. It codes for CAISFGTVDRYTF. V gene TRBV10-3 combines with J gene TRBJ1-2; 7 positions agree with TRBD1. V lost 5 bases, J lost 9 bases, and 9 bases stayed unmatched. Germline V gene lookup returns CDR1 ENHRY and CDR2 SYGVKD. This CDR3 has 13 amino acids.

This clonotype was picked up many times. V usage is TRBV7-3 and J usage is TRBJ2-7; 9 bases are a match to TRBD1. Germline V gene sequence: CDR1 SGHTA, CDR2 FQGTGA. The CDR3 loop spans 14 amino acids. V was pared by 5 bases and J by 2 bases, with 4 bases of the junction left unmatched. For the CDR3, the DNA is TGTGCCAGCAGCCCTGGGACAGGGCCCTACGAGCAGTACTTC. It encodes CASSPGTGPYEQYF.

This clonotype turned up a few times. In DNA form, the CDR3 reads TGTGCCAGCAGTTACTCGGCCAGGAGCTCCTATAATTCACCCCTCCACTTT. Its protein product is CASSYSARSSYNSPLHF. This chain uses TRBV6-5 with TRBJ1-6; D unresolved. Between the trimmed V and J ends, which lost 0 bases and 0 bases, there was a span of 9 bases. Per the germline V gene, CDR1 is MNHEY and CDR2 is SVGAGI. The CDR3 spans 17 residues.

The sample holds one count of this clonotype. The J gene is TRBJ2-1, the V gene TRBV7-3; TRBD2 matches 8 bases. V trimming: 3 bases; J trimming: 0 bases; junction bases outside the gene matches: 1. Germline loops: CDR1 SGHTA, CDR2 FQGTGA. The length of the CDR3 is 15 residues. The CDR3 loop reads CASSFSGNSYNEQFF. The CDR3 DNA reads TGTGCCAGCAGCTTTAGCGGGAACTCCTACAATGAGCAGTTCTTC.

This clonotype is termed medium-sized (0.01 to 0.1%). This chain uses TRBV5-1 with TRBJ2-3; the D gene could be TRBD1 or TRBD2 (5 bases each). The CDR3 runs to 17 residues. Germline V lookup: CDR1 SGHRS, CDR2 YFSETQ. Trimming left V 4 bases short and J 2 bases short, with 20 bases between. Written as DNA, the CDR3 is TGCGCCAGCAGCCCCCTTGGGGGACGGGCTACCACAGATACGCAGTATTTT. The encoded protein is CASSPLGGRATTDTQYF.